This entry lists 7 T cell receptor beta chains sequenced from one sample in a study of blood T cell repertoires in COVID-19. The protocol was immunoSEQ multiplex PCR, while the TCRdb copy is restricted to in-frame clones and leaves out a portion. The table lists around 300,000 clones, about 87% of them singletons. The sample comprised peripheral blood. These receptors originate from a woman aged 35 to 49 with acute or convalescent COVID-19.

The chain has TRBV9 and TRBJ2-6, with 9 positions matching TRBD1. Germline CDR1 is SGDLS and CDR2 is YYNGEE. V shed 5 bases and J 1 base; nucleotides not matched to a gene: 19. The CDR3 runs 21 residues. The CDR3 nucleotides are TGTGCCAGCAGTCTTTCGCCCGGGACAGGGCTCTTAGGGTCTGGGGCCAACGTCCTGACTTTC. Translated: CASSLSPGTGLLGSGANVLTF.

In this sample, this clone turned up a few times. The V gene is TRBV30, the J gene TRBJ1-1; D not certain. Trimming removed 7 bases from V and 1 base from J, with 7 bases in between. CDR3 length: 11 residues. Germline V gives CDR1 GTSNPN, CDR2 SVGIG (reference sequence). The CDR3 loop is CALHKNTEAFF. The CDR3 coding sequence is TGTGCCTTGCACAAGAACACTGAAGCTTTCTTT.

CDR3 residues: CASSLEAGRRETQYF. CDR3 coding DNA: TGCGCCAGCAGCTTGGAGGCAGGGAGGAGGGAGACCCAGTACTTC. V is TRBV5-1 and J is TRBJ2-5, with D perhaps TRBD2 (6 bases). CDR1 SGHRS and CDR2 YFSETQ come from the germline V gene. This CDR3 comprises 15 residues. Trimming removed 0 bases at V and 5 bases at J, with 14 bases between.

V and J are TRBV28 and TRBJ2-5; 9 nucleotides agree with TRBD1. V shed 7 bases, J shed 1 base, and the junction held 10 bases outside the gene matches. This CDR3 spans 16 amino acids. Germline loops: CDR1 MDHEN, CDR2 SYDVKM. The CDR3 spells CASTDPGQGLQETQYF. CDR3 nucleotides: TGTGCCAGCACCGATCCGGGACAGGGTCTCCAAGAGACCCAGTACTTC.

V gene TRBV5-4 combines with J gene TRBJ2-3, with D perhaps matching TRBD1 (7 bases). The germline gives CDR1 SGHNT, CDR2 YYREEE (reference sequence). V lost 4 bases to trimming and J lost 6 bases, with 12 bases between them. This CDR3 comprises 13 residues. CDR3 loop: CASSPQGRDTQYF. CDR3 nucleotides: TGTGCCAGCAGCCCACAGGGGAGGGATACGCAGTATTTT. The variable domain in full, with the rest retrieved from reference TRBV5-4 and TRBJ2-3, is ETGVTQSPTHLIKTRGQQVTLRCSSQSGHNTVSWYQQALGQGPQFIFQYYREEENGRGNFPPRFSGLQFPNYSSELNVNALELDDSALYLCASSPQGRDTQYFGPGTRLTVL.

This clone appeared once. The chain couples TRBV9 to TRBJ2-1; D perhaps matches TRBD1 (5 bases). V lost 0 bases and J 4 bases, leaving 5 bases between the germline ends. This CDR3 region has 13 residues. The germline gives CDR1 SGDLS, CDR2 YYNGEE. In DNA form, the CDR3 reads TGTGCCAGCAGCGTAGCAGGGTACAATGAGCAGTTCTTC. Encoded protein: CASSVAGYNEQFF.

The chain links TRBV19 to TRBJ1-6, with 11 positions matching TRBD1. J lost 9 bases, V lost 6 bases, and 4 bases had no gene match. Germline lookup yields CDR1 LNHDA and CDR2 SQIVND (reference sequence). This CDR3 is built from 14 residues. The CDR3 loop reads CASSQGQGGSPLHF. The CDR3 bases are TGTGCCAGTAGCCAGGGACAGGGGGGTTCACCCCTCCACTTT.